This T cell receptor (beta chain) stems from a study of cytomegalovirus exposure and HLA in healthy donors. General study points: Testing in vitro showed a few CMV-associated chains specific for CMV antigens. About 150 TCR beta chains were listed as cytomegalovirus-associated. One later analysis, an examination of the 120 validation repertoires, found that first-cohort TCR clusters tended to co-occur in them.

The data were produced by immunoSEQ multiplex PCR, yet TCRdb's version contains in-frame clones alone and is incomplete. The sample carries over 200,000 clones, around 88% recorded once. A word on this clone: Its antigen is not known.

The germline gives CDR1 MGHRA, CDR2 YSYEKL. V lost 0 bases to trimming and J lost 2 bases, with 17 bases between them. The CDR3 has 17 amino acids. The chain uses TRBV4-1 and TRBJ2-7; D perhaps matches TRBD1 (6 bases). Sequencing was performed on PBMCs. The receptor's source is a woman aged 18 to 35 in good health and CMV-seronegative. The CDR3 nucleotides are TGCGCCAGCAGCCAAGAGTTGGGGGCACCTGCCGCCTACGAGCAGTACTTC. Amino acid sequence: CASSQELGAPAAYEQYF.